The next 24 T cell receptor beta chains were all read from a single sample in a study of shared clonotypes between healthy human individuals. Sequencing was performed with immunoSEQ multiplex PCR; in TCRdb, only in-frame clones are kept and a portion is missing. The data hold roughly 2 million clones, with approximately 95% observed a single time. The specimen was naive CD4+ T cells sorted from blood. The subset is: CD45RA+ positively selected. The receptor source for this set is a man aged 18-30 years in good health.

The chain is built from TRBV9 and TRBJ1-1; the D gene is possibly TRBD1 (6 bases). This CDR3 is 15 amino acids long. Germline CDR1 SGDLS, CDR2 YYNGEE. Deletions cut 2 bases from V and 3 bases from J, with 14 bases between. The CDR3 sequence is CASSVEGGRYTEAFF. Here the CDR3 DNA reads TGTGCCAGCAGCGTTGAGGGGGGTAGGTACACTGAAGCTTTCTTT.

The chain couples TRBV15 to TRBJ1-3, with TRBD1 identical over 8 bases. The CDR3 length is 14 residues. Per the germline V gene, CDR1 is LNHNV and CDR2 is YYDKDF (reference sequence). V shed 7 bases, J shed 8 bases, and the junction held 10 bases outside the gene matches. CDR3 in amino acids: CATNRPGQADTIYF. CDR3 coding DNA: TGTGCCACCAACCGACCGGGACAGGCGGACACCATATATTTT.

The chain is built from TRBV6-5 and TRBJ1-1; D not resolved. V was trimmed by 4 bases and J by 5 bases, leaving 11 bases between them. Germline V gives CDR1 MNHEY, CDR2 SVGAGI. The CDR3 runs to 13 residues. CDR3 DNA sequence: TGTGCCAGCAGTTCTCCTCAGAGGACTGAAGCTTTCTTT. Its protein is CASSSPQRTEAFF.

V gene TRBV6-5 combines with J gene TRBJ2-7, with 9 bases fitting TRBD1. Germline values: CDR1 MNHEY, CDR2 SVGAGI. This CDR3 region has 14 residues. The V segment lost 4 bases and the J segment 5 bases; nucleotides outside the gene matches: 6. In DNA, the CDR3 is TGTGCCAGCAGTTTTCGGACAGGGGATCACGAGCAGTACTTC. This gives the protein CASSFRTGDHEQYF.

This rearrangement joins TRBV19 to TRBJ2-5, with 7 bases that match TRBD1. The junction had 5 bases not matched to a gene; V was cut back by 6 bases and J by 4 bases. Germline CDR1 LNHDA, CDR2 SQIVND (reference sequence). The CDR3 totals 13 residues. This CDR3 is CASRKTGRETQYF. CDR3 DNA sequence: TGTGCCAGTAGGAAGACAGGGAGAGAGACCCAGTACTTC.

The gene calls are TRBV7-9 and TRBJ1-2; 9 nucleotides align to TRBD1. Germline V gives CDR1 SEHNR, CDR2 FQNEAQ (reference sequence). The CDR3 loop spans 13 amino acids. V lost 7 bases, J lost 4 bases, and 4 bases stayed unmatched. CDR3 nucleotides: TGTGCCAGCACCTGGGGACAGGGCTATGGCTACACCTTC. Translation: CASTWGQGYGYTF.

The chain couples TRBV2 to TRBJ1-5, with 8 bases fitting TRBD1. The CDR3 runs to 16 residues. Germline V CDR1 and CDR2: SNHLY, FYNNEI. With V trimmed by 2 bases and J by 6 bases, 9 bases remained unmatched. The CDR3 here is CASSELQGGSIQPQHF. DNA for the CDR3: TGTGCCAGCAGTGAACTACAGGGGGGGTCCATTCAGCCCCAGCATTTT. Complete variable domain (other parts from reference TRBV2 and TRBJ1-5): EPEVTQTPSHQVTQMGQEVILRCVPISNHLYFYWYRQILGQKVEFLVSFYNNEISEKSEIFDDQFSVERPDGSNFTLKIRSTKLEDSAMYFCASSELQGGSIQPQHFGDGTRLSIL.

The J gene is TRBJ1-4, the V gene TRBV7-9; D is ambiguous. The length of the CDR3 is 16 residues. The germline V and J ends were trimmed by 5 bases and 3 bases, with 16 bases remaining between them. Germline V lookup: CDR1 SEHNR, CDR2 FQNEAQ (reference sequence). CDR3 DNA sequence: TGTGCCAGCAGCCCCTTTCTGACGCGGGCTAATGAAAAACTGTTTTTT. It codes for CASSPFLTRANEKLFF.

A note on this clone: A read error may account for a junction end that differs from germline. Within the sample, other DNA sequences also encode this same CDR3. V usage is TRBV2 and J usage is TRBJ2-1; the match to TRBD1 covers 8 bases. This CDR3 is 15 amino acids long. Germline V gene sequence: CDR1 SNHLY, CDR2 FYNNEI. CDR3 nucleotides: TGTGCCAGCAGGGAAGACAGGGGATCCTACAATGAGCAGTTCTTC. Its protein product is CASREDRGSYNEQFF. Full variable domain (remainder filled in from reference TRBV2 and TRBJ2-1): EPEVTQTPSHQVTQMGQEVILRCVPISNHLYFYWYRQILGQKVEFLVSFYNNEISEKSEIFDDQFSVERPDGSNFTLKIRSTKLEDSAMYFCASREDRGSYNEQFFGPGTRLTVL.

About this clone: Other DNA variants within this sample encode the same CDR3. The CDR3 is CASSFTSGSYNEQFF. In DNA form, the CDR3 reads TGCGCCAGCAGCTTTACTAGCGGGAGTTACAATGAGCAGTTCTTC. The chain recombines TRBV5-1 with TRBJ2-1; TRBD2 agrees at 11 bases. The germline V gene has CDR1 SGHRS and CDR2 YFSETQ. V lost 2 bases to trimming and J lost 4 bases; unmatched junction nucleotides: 2. The CDR3 spans 15 residues.

The V call is TRBV5-1, the J call TRBJ2-5; D uncertain. This CDR3 has 13 amino acids. V lost 4 bases and J 5 bases, leaving 12 bases between the germline ends. From germline, CDR1 is SGHRS and CDR2 YFSETQ. The CDR3 DNA reads as TGCGCCAGCAGCCCCGCGGTATCCGAGACCCAGTACTTC. Its protein is CASSPAVSETQYF.

This clone was recorded once. This sample also contains other DNA sequences that code for the same CDR3. The V and J genes are TRBV6-5 and TRBJ1-6, with D possibly being TRBD1 (5 bases). This CDR3 is built from 16 residues. V lost 2 bases, J lost 0 bases, and 8 bases lay in between. Germline loops: CDR1 MNHEY, CDR2 SVGAGI. The CDR3 sequence: CASSYRGSSYNSPLHF. The DNA for the CDR3 is TGTGCCAGCAGTTACAGGGGCAGCTCCTATAATTCACCCCTCCACTTT.

This chain connects TRBV10-3 to TRBJ2-7, with 15 bases matching TRBD2. CDR3 length equals 19 residues. V lost 6 bases, J lost 0 bases, and 12 bases stayed unmatched. CDR1 and CDR2 (germline): ENHRY, SYGVKD. The CDR3 region has the DNA TGTGCCATCAGCGAACAGGGGACTAGCGGGGGGATACTCTCCTACGAGCAGTACTTC. Translated: CAISEQGTSGGILSYEQYF.

The gene calls are TRBV7-6 and TRBJ2-3; TRBD2 is a possible D gene (6 bases). CDR1 is SGHVS and CDR2 is FNYEAQ in the germline V gene. V lost 2 bases and J 3 bases, leaving 12 bases between the germline ends. This CDR3 contains 15 residues. CDR3 DNA: TGTGCCAGCAGCTTATTTCGGGCGGGGACAGATACGCAGTATTTT. It translates to CASSLFRAGTDTQYF.

The chain couples TRBV11-2 to TRBJ2-7; maybe TRBD1 (8 bases). This CDR3 region has 15 residues. V was trimmed by 6 bases and J by 2 bases, leaving 17 bases between them. Germline V gene data show CDR1 as SGHAT and CDR2 as FQNNGV. The CDR3 region has the DNA TGTGCCAGCAGAGGGGGGGACAGGCGCACCTACGAGCAGTACTTC. Residues: CASRGGDRRTYEQYF.

This chain links TRBV10-3 with TRBJ1-1, with D perhaps matching TRBD1 (6 bases). Per germline, CDR1 ENHRY and CDR2 SYGVKD. The ends were cut back, 6 bases at V and 5 bases at J, with 16 bases in the middle. This CDR3 has 14 residues. Here the CDR3 DNA reads TGTGCCATCAGCGAGGGGGGAGCGGTGACTGAAGCTTTCTTT. Translation gives CAISEGGAVTEAFF.

This chain joins TRBV27 and TRBJ2-7, with D possibly matching TRBD2 (5 bases). This CDR3 contains 13 residues. The germline CDR1 and CDR2 sequences are MNHEY and SMNVEV (reference sequence). With 8 bases removed from V and 4 bases from J, the gap between germline ends came to 15 bases. CDR3 sequence reads: CASGNNRGYEQYF. In DNA form, the CDR3 reads TGTGCCAGCGGGAATAACCGGGGTTACGAGCAGTACTTC.

In its sample, this clone was seen once. V usage is TRBV5-4 and J usage is TRBJ2-2, with D maybe TRBD1 (6 bases). The CDR3 runs to 17 residues. In germline, CDR1 is SGHNT, CDR2 YYREEE (reference sequence). Trimming shortened V by 3 bases and J by 5 bases, and 20 bases separated the two germline ends. In nucleotides, the CDR3 is TGTGCCAGCAGCTATTACCGCGGGCAGGGGAAGACCGGGGAGCTGTTTTTT. Translation: CASSYYRGQGKTGELFF. The whole variable domain, filled in from reference TRBV5-4 and TRBJ2-2, reads ETGVTQSPTHLIKTRGQQVTLRCSSQSGHNTVSWYQQALGQGPQFIFQYYREEENGRGNFPPRFSGLQFPNYSSELNVNALELDDSALYLCASSYYRGQGKTGELFFGEGSRLTVL.

CDR3: CASRPTRGYNEQFF. CDR3 DNA: TGTGCCAGCAGACCGACTAGGGGATACAATGAGCAGTTCTTC. The chain couples TRBV6-1 to TRBJ2-1, with a possible D match to TRBD2 (6 bases). Germline-derived CDR1 and CDR2 are MNHNS and SASEGT. The CDR3 has 14 residues. V lost 6 bases, J lost 4 bases, and 13 bases lay in between.

V usage is TRBV10-3 and J usage is TRBJ2-7; possibly TRBD2 for D (6 bases). V was clipped by 6 bases and J by 7 bases, with 19 bases between them. The CDR3 runs 14 residues. CDR1 ENHRY and CDR2 SYGVKD come from the germline V gene. CDR3 bases: TGTGCCATCAGGTCGGGAGTCCCCTCTGGGGAGCAGTACTTC. This translates into CAIRSGVPSGEQYF.

With respect to this clone: Different DNA sequences within this sample yield the same CDR3. The chain is built from TRBV7-2 and TRBJ2-2; D is ambiguous. Trimming pared 3 bases from V and 5 bases from J, leaving 10 bases between. The germline CDR1 and CDR2 sequences are SGHTA and FQGNSA. This CDR3 has 14 amino acids. The chain's CDR3 is CASSFGSNTGELFF. The CDR3 DNA reads as TGTGCCAGCAGCTTCGGATCCAATACCGGGGAGCTGTTTTTT.

As to this clone: Other DNA sequences of this sample code for an identical CDR3. The chain has TRBV20-1 and TRBJ2-7; the D gene is possibly TRBD1 (5 bases). The ends were cut back, 5 bases at V and 4 bases at J, with 9 bases in the middle. Germline CDR1 DFQATT, CDR2 SNEGSKA (reference sequence). CDR3 length: 11 amino acids. The CDR3 region is CSALTDYEQYF. The CDR3 bases are TGCAGTGCTTTGACAGATTACGAGCAGTACTTC.

This clone was seen only once. The chain combines TRBV5-4 with TRBJ1-2; 7 positions agree with TRBD1. After removal of 5 bases from V and 1 base from J, the junction contained 2 bases not matched to a gene. This CDR3 comprises 13 residues. The germline V gene has CDR1 SGHNT and CDR2 YYREEE (reference sequence). The CDR3 reads CASRRDSNYGYTF. CDR3 coding DNA: TGTGCCAGCAGACGGGACAGTAACTATGGCTACACCTTC.

Concerning this clone itself: The sample carries other DNA sequences with the same CDR3. V usage is TRBV2 and J usage is TRBJ2-1; 9 nucleotides agree with TRBD1. J was trimmed by 0 bases and V by 6 bases; bases with no gene match: 3. The CDR3 length is 15 residues. Germline V gene data show CDR1 as SNHLY and CDR2 as FYNNEI. The CDR3 is CASRVDRGSYNEQFF. CDR3 nucleotide sequence: TGTGCCAGCAGAGTGGACAGGGGCTCCTACAATGAGCAGTTCTTC.